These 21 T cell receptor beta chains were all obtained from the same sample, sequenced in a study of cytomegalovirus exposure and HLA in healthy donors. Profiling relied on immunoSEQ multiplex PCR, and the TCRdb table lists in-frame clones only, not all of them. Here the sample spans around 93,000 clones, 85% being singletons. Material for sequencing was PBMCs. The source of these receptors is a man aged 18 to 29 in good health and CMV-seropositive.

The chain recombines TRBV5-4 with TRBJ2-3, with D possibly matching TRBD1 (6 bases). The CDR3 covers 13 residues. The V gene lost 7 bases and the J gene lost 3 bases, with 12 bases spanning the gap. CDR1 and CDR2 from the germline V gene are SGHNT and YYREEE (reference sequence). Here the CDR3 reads CASEVQGTDTQYF. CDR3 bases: TGTGCCAGCGAAGTACAGGGAACAGATACGCAGTATTTT.

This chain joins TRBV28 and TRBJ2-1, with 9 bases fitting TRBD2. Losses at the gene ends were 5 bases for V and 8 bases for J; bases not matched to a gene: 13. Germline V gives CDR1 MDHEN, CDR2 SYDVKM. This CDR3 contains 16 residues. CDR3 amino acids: CASSTPGREGVDEQFF. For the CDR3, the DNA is TGTGCCAGCAGTACCCCCGGGCGGGAGGGGGTTGATGAGCAGTTCTTC.

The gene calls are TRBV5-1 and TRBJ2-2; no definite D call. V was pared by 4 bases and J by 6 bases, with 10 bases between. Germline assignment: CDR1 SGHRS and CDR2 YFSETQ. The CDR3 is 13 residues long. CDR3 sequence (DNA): TGCGCCAGCAGCCTTCGTGGCCCCGGGGAGCTGTTTTTT. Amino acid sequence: CASSLRGPGELFF.

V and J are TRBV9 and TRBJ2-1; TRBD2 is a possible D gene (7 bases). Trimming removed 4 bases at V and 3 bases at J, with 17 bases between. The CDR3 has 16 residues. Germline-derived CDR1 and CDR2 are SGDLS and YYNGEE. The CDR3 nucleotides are TGTGCCAGCAGCCCTGGGGGGGGCAGCCTCTACAATGAGCAGTTCTTC. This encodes CASSPGGGSLYNEQFF.

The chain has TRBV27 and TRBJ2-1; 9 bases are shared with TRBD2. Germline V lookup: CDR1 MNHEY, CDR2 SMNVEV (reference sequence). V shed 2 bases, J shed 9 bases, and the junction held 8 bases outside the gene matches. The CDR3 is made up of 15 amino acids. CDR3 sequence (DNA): TGTGCCAGCAGTTTAAGCTGGACTAGCGAGAGTGAGCAGTTCTTC. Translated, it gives CASSLSWTSESEQFF.

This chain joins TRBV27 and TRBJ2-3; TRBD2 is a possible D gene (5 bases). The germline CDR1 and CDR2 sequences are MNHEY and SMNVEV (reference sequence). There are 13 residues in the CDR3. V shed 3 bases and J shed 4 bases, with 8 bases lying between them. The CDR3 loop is CASSFMRADTQYF. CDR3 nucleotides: TGTGCCAGCAGTTTTATGCGGGCAGATACGCAGTATTTT.

In nucleotides, the CDR3 is TGTGCCAGTAGCGGAGCGGGAGCGTGGATCAATGAGCAGTTCTTC. It encodes CASSGAGAWINEQFF. V is TRBV19 and J is TRBJ2-1, with 8 bases identical to TRBD2. Germline CDR1 LNHDA, CDR2 SQIVND (reference sequence). The CDR3 has 15 residues. Germline trimming cut 6 bases from V and 6 bases from J; bases unmatched to any gene: 10.

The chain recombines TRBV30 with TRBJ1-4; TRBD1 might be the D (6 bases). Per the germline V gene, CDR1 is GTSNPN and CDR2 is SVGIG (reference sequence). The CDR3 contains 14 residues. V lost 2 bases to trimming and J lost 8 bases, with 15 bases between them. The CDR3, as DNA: TGTGCCTGGAGTACGTGGACAGATGCGGAAAAACTGTTTTTT. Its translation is CAWSTWTDAEKLFF. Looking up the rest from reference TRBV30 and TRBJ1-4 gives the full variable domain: SQTIHQWPATLVQPVGSPLSLECTVEGTSNPNLYWYRQAAGRGLQLLFYSVGIGQISSEVPQNLSASRPQDRQFILSSKKLLLSDSGFYLCAWSTWTDAEKLFFGSGTQLSVL.

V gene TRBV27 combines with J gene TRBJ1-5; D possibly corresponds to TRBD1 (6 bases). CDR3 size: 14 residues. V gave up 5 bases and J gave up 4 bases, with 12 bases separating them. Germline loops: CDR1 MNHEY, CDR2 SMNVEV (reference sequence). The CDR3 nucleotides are TGTGCCAGCAGTCCGCAGGGGAGTAATCAGCCCCAGCATTTT. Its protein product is CASSPQGSNQPQHF.

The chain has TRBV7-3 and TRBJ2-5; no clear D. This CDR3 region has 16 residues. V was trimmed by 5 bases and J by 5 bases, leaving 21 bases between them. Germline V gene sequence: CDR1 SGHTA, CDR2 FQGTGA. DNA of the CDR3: TGTGCCAGCAGCCAAAGAACCCGTCACAGTGGGGAGACCCAGTACTTC. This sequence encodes CASSQRTRHSGETQYF.

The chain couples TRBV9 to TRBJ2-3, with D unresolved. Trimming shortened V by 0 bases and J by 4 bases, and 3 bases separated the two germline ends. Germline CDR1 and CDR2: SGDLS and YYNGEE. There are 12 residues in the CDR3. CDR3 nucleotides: TGTGCCAGCAGCGTAGGGCCAGATACGCAGTATTTT. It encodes CASSVGPDTQYF.

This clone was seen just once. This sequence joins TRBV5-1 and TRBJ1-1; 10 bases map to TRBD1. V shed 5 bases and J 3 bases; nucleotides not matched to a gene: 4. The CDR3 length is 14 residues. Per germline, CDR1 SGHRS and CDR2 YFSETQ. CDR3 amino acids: CASRGQGWDTEAFF. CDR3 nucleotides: TGCGCCAGCAGGGGACAGGGGTGGGACACTGAAGCTTTCTTT.

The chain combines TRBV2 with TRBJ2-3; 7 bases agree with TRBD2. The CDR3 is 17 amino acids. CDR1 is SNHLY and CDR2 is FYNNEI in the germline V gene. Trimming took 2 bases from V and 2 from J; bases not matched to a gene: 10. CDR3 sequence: CASSEIWASGHTDTQYF. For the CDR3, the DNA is TGTGCCAGCAGTGAAATCTGGGCTAGCGGCCACACAGATACGCAGTATTTT. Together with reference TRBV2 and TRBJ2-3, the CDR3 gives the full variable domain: EPEVTQTPSHQVTQMGQEVILRCVPISNHLYFYWYRQILGQKVEFLVSFYNNEISEKSEIFDDQFSVERPDGSNFTLKIRSTKLEDSAMYFCASSEIWASGHTDTQYFGPGTRLTVL.

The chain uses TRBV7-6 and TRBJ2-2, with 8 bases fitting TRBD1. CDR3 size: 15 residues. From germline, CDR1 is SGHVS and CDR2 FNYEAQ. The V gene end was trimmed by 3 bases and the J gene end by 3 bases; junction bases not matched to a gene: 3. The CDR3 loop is CASSFLQGDTGELFF. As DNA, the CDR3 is TGTGCCAGCAGCTTTTTACAGGGGGACACCGGGGAGCTGTTTTTT.

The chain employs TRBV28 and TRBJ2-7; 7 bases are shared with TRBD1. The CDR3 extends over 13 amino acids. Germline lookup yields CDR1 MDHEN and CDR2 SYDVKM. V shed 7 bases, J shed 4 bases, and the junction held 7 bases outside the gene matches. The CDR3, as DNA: TGTGCCAGCAATAGACAGGGTTTGTACGAGCAGTACGTC. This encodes CASNRQGLYEQYV.

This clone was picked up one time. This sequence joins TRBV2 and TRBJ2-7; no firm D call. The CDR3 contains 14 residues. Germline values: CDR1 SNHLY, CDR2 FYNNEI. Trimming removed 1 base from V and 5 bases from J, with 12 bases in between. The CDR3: CASSEDLQINEQYV. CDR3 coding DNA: TGTGCCAGCAGTGAAGATCTACAGATCAACGAGCAGTACGTC.

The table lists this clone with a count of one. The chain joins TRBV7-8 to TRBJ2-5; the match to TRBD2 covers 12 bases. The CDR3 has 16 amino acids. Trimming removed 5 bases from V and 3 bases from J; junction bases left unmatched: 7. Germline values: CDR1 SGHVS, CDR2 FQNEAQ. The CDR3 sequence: CASSLTSGSPEETQYF. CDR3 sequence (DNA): TGTGCCAGCAGCCTGACTAGCGGGAGTCCGGAAGAGACCCAGTACTTC.

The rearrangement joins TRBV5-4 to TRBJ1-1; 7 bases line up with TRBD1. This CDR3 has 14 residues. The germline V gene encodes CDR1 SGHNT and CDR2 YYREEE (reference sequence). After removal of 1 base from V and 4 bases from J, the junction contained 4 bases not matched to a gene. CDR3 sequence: CASSLQGDGTEAFF. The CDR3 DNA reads TGTGCCAGCAGCTTGCAGGGGGACGGCACTGAAGCTTTCTTT. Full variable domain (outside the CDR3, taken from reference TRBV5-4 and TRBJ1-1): ETGVTQSPTHLIKTRGQQVTLRCSSQSGHNTVSWYQQALGQGPQFIFQYYREEENGRGNFPPRFSGLQFPNYSSELNVNALELDDSALYLCASSLQGDGTEAFFGQGTRLTVV.

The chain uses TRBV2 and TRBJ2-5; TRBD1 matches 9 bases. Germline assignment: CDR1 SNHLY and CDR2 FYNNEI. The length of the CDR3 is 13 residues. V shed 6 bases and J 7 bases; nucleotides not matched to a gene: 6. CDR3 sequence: CASSQQGAGTQYF. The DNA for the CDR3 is TGTGCCAGCAGCCAACAGGGGGCAGGGACCCAGTACTTC.

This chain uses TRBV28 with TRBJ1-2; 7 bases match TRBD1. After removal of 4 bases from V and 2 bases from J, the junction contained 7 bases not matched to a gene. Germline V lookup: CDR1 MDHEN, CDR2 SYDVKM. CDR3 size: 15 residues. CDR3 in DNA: TGTGCCAGCAGTTCCACAGGGGACCACAACTATGGCTACACCTTC. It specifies CASSSTGDHNYGYTF.

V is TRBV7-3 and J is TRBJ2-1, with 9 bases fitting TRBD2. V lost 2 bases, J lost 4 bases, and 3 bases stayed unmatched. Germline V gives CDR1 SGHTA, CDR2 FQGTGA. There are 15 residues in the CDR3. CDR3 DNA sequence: TGTGCCAGCAGCTTACTAGCGGGGATATACAATGAGCAGTTCTTC. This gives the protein CASSLLAGIYNEQFF.